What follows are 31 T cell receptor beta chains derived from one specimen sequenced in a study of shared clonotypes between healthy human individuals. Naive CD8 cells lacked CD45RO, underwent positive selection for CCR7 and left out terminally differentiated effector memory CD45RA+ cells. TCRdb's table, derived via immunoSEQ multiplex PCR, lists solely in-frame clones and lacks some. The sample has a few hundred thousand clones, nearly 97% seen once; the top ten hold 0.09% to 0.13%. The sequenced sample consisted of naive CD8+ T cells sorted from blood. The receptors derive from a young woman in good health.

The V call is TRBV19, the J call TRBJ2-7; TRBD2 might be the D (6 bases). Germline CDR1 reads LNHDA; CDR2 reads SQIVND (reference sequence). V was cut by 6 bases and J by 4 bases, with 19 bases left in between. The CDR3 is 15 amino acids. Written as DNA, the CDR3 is TGTGCCAGTAGAACGGGGGAGTTAGACGGTTACGAGCAGTACTTC. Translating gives CASRTGELDGYEQYF.

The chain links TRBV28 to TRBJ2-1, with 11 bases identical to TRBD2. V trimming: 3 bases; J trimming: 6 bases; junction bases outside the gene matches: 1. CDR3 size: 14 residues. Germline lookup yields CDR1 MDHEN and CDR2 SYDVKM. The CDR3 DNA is TGTGCCAGCAGTTTGGGACTAGCGGCCAATGAGCAGTTCTTC. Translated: CASSLGLAANEQFF.

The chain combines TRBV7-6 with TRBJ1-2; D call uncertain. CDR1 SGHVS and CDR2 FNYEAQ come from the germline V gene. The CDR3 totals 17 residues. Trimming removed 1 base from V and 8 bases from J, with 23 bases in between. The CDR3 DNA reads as TGTGCCAGCAGCTTAGGAGGGCTGGGAGCAAAGGCGGGAGGCTACACCTTC. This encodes CASSLGGLGAKAGGYTF.

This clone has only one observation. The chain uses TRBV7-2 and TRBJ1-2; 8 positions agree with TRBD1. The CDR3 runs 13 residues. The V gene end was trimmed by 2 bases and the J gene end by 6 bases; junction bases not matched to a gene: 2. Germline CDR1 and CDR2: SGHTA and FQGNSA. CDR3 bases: TGTGCCAGCAGCTTAACAGGGGGGGATGGCTACACCTTC. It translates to CASSLTGGDGYTF.

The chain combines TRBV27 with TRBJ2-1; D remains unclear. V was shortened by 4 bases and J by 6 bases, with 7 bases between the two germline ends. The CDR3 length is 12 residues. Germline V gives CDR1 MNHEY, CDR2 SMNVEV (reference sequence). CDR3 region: CASSSTSNEQFF. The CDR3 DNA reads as TGTGCCAGCAGTTCCACCAGCAATGAGCAGTTCTTC.

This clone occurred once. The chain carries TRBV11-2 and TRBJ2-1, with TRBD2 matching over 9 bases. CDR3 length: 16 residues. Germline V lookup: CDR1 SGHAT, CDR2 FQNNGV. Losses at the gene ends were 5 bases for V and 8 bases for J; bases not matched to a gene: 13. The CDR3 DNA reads TGTGCCAGCAGCGCTATATGGCGGGAGGGCCTCCATGAGCAGTTCTTC. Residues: CASSAIWREGLHEQFF.

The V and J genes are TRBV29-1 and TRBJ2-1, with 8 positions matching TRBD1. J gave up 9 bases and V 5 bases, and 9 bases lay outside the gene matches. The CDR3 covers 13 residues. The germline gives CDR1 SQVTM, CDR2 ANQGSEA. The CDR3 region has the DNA TGCAGCGTTATCGCAGGGGGCTCGGGTGAGCAGTTCTTC. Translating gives CSVIAGGSGEQFF.

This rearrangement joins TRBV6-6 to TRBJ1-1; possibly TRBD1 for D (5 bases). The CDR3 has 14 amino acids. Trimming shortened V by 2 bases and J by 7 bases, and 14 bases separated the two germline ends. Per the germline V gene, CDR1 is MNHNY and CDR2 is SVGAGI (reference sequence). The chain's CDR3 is CASSYGQGSIEAFF. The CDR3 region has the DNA TGTGCCAGCAGTTACGGGCAGGGCAGTATTGAAGCTTTCTTT.

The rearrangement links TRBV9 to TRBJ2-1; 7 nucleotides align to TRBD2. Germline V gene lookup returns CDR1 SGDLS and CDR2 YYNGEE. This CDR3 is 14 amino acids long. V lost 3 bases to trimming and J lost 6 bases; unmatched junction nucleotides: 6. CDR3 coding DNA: TGTGCCAGCAGCGGAGGCGGGAGTACCAATGAGCAGTTCTTC. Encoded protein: CASSGGGSTNEQFF.

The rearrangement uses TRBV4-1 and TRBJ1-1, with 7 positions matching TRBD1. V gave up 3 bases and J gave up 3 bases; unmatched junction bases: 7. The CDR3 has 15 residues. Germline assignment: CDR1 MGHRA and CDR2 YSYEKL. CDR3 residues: CASSHPTGMDTEAFF. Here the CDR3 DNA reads TGCGCCAGCAGCCACCCGACAGGGATGGACACTGAAGCTTTCTTT.

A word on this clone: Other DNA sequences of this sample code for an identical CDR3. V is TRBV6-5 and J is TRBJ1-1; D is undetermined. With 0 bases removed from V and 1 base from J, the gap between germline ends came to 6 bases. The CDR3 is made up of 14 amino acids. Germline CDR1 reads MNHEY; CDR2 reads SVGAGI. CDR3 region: CASSYSGENTEAFF. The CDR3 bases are TGTGCCAGCAGTTACTCCGGGGAGAACACTGAAGCTTTCTTT.

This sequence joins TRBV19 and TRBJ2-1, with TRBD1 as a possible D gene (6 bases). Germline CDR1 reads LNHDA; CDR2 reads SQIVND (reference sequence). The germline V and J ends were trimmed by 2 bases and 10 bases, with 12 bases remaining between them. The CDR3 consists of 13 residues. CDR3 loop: CASSIWTADEQFF. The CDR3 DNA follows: TGTGCCAGTAGTATATGGACAGCCGACGAGCAGTTCTTC.

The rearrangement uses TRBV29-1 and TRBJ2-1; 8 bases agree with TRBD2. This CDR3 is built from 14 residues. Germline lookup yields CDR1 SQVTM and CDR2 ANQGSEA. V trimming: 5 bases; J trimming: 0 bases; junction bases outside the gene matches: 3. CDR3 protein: CSVLAGSSYNEQFF. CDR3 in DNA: TGCAGCGTTCTAGCGGGCAGCTCCTACAATGAGCAGTTCTTC.

DNA of the CDR3: TGTGCCAGTAATAATAGACCAGCCATTGCTGGTGGCTACACCTTC. Translated: CASNNRPAIAGGYTF. The gene calls are TRBV19 and TRBJ1-2; D is uncertain. This CDR3 comprises 15 residues. Germline lookup yields CDR1 LNHDA and CDR2 SQIVND (reference sequence). The germline V and J ends were trimmed by 7 bases and 7 bases, with 22 bases remaining between them.

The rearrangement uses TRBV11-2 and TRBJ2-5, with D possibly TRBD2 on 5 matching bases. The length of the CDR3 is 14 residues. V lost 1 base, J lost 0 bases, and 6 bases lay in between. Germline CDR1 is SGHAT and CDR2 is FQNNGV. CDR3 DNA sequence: TGTGCCAGCAGCTTAGCGGGAAACCAAGAGACCCAGTACTTC. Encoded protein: CASSLAGNQETQYF. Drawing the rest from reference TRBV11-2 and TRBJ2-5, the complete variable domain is EAGVAQSPRYKIIEKRQSVAFWCNPISGHATLYWYQQILGQGPKLLIQFQNNGVVDDSQLPKDRFSAERLKGVDSTLKIQPAKLEDSAVYLCASSLAGNQETQYFGPGTRLLVL.

The CDR3 nucleotides read TGTGCCAGCAGTTTCGGACAGCACTACGAGCAGTACTTC. It encodes CASSFGQHYEQYF. J is TRBJ2-7 and V is TRBV27; TRBD1 might be the D (6 bases). The V gene's germline CDR1 is MNHEY and CDR2 SMNVEV (reference sequence). The CDR3 contains 13 residues. Trimming took off 3 bases at V and 3 bases at J, with 9 bases between the two ends.

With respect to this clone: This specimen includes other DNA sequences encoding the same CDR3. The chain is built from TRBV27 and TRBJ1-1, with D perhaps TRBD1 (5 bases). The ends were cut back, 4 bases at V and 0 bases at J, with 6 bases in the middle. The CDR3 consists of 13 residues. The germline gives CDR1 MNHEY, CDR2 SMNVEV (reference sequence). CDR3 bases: TGTGCCAGCAGTTCGACAGTGAACACTGAAGCTTTCTTT. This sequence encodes CASSSTVNTEAFF.

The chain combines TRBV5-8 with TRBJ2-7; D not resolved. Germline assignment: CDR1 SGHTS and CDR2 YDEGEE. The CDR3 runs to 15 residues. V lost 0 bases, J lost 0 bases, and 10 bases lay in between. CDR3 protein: CASSLELPYSYEQYF. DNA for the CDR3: TGTGCCAGCAGCTTGGAACTACCATACTCCTACGAGCAGTACTTC.

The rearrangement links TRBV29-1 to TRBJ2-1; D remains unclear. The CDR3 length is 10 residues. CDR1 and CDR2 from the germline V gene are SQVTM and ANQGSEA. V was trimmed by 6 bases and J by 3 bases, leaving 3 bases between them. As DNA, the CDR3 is TGCAGCGTGGGCTACAATGAGCAGTTCTTC. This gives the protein CSVGYNEQFF.

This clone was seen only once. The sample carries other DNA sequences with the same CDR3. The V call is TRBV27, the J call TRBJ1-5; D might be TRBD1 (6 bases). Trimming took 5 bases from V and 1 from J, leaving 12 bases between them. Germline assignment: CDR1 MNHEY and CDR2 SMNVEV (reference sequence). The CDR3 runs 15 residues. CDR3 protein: CASSQGGGSNQPQHF. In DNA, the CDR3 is TGTGCCAGCAGTCAAGGGGGAGGAAGCAATCAGCCCCAGCATTTT.

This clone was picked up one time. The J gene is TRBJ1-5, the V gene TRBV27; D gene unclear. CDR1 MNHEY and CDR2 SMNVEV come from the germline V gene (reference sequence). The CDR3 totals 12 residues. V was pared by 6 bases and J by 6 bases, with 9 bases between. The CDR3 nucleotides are TGTGCCAGCAGGGGCCGGGGTCAGCCCCAGCATTTT. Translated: CASRGRGQPQHF.

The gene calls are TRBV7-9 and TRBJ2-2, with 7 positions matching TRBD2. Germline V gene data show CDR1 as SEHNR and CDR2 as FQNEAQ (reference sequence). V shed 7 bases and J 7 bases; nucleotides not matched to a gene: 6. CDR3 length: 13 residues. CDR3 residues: CASKREGGGELFF. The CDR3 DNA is TGTGCCAGCAAGCGGGAAGGTGGCGGGGAGCTGTTTTTT.

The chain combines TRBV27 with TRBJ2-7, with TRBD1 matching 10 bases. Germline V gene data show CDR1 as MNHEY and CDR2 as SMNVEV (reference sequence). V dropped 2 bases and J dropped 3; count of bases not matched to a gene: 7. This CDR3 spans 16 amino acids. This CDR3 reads CASSLVSGQGFYEQYF. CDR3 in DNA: TGTGCCAGCAGTTTAGTCTCGGGACAGGGGTTCTACGAGCAGTACTTC.

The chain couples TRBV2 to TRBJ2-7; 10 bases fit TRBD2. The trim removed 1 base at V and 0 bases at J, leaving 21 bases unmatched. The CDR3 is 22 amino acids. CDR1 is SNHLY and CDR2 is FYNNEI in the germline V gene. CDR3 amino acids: CASSEERDPSGRAVSISYEQYF. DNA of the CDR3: TGTGCCAGCAGTGAAGAGAGAGATCCGAGCGGGAGGGCCGTTTCGATCTCCTACGAGCAGTACTTC.

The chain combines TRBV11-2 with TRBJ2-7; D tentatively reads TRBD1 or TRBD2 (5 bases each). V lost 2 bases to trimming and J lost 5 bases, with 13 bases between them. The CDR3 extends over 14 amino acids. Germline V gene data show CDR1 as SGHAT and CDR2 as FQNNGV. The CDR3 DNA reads TGTGCCAGCAGCTTACGGGACGGGTTTGACGAGCAGTACTTC. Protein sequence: CASSLRDGFDEQYF.

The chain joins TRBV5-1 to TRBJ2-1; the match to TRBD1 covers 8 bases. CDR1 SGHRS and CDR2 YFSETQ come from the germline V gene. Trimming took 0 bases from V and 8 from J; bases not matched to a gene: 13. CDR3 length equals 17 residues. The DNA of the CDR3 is TGCGCCAGCAGCTTGGCAAGGGACAGGCTAAATGGGGATGAGCAGTTCTTC. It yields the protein CASSLARDRLNGDEQFF.

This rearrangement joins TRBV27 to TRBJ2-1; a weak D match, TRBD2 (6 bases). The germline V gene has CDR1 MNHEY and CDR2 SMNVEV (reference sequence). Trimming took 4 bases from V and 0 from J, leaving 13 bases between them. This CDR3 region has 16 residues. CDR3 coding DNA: TGTGCCAGCAGTTACATGCGGGGTTACTCCTACAATGAGCAGTTCTTC. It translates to CASSYMRGYSYNEQFF.

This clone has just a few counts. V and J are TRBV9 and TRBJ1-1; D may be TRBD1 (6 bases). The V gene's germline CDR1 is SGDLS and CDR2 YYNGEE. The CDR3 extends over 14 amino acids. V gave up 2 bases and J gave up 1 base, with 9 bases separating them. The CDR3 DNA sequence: TGTGCCAGCAGCGTCATGGACAGGAACACTGAAGCTTTCTTT. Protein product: CASSVMDRNTEAFF. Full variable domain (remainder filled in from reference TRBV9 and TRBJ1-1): DSGVTQTPKHLITATGQRVTLRCSPRSGDLSVYWYQQSLDQGLQFLIQYYNGEERAKGNILERFSAQQFPDLHSELNLSSLELGDSALYFCASSVMDRNTEAFFGQGTRLTVV.

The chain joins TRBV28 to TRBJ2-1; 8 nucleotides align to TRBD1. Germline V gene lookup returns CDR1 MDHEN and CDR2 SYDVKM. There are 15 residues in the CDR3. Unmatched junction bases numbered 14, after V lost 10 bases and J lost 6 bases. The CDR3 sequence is CATCPRGQGLNEQFF. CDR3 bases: TGTGCCACCTGCCCCCGAGGACAGGGCCTCAATGAGCAGTTCTTC.

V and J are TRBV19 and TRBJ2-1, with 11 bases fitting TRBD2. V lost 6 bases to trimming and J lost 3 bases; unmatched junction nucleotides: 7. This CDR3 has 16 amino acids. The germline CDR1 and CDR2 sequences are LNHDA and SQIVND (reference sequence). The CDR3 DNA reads TGTGCCAGTAGGCCCGAACTAGCGGGAGTCTACAATGAGCAGTTCTTC. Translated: CASRPELAGVYNEQFF.

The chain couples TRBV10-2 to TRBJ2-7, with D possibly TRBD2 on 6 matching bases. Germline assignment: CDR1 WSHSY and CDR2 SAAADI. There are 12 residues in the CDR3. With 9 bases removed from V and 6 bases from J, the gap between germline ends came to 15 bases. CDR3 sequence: CASLGGFGEQYF. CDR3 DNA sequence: TGCGCCAGTTTGGGGGGTTTCGGCGAGCAGTACTTC.